The clone carrying this T cell receptor (beta chain) was seen many times. What it binds is not known. This record comes from a study of CD8 T cells in ankylosing spondylitis. Study-level points and caveats: Reports of some motif variants in reactive arthritis synovial fluid and blood predate this one. The clones that were linked to disease were reported to be significantly enriched in matched synovial fluid samples from ankylosing spondylitis patients. Blood from ankylosing spondylitis patients appeared to carry a characteristic roughly eight-variant TCR beta motif.

Using quantitative 5'-RACE with molecular barcodes, the authors made TCR beta libraries. Each CDR3 protein gets one entry after TCRdb re-called the 5' RACE reads with MiXCR. The data contain roughly 230,000 distinct CDR3 sequences, 18% of them singletons. The sequence derives from a male donor with ankylosing spondylitis or in good health (not recorded which). The sequenced sample was blood, either unsorted or a sorted T cell fraction (not recorded which).

The DNA of the CDR3 is TGTGCCAGCAGTTCGACAGGGACTTACGAGCAGTACTTC. Translating gives CASSSTGTYEQYF. V gene TRBV12-3 or TRBV12-4 combines with J gene TRBJ2-7, with D perhaps matching TRBD1 (7 bases). CDR3 size: 13 residues. The V gene lost 4 bases and the J gene lost 4 bases, with 11 bases spanning the gap.